The 21 T cell receptor beta chains presented below share a single source sample, sequenced in a study of CD8 T cells in Susac syndrome. With random hexamers, 0.5 to 1 ug RNA was reverse transcribed. TCRdb reprocessed the immunoSEQ multiplex PCR reads via MiXCR and lists one record per CDR3 protein. The sample carries fewer than 350,000 distinct CDR3 sequences, 70% to 90% recorded once. The sample comprised CD8+ T cells from PBMCs. These receptors all come from a human donor with multiple sclerosis.

This clonotype appeared once. J is TRBJ1-1 and V is TRBV6-6, with TRBD1 identical over 8 bases. Germline V lookup: CDR1 MNHNY, CDR2 SVGAGI (reference sequence). The V and J ends lost 6 bases and 5 bases, in that order; junction bases with no gene match: 5. The CDR3 sequence is 13 residues long. CDR3 sequence reads: CASRPTGVTEAFF. The CDR3 bases are TGTGCCAGCAGGCCGACAGGGGTGACTGAAGCTTTCTTT.

The chain couples TRBV5-1 to TRBJ1-1, with D perhaps matching TRBD1 (5 bases). The CDR3 length is 14 residues. Germline assignment: CDR1 SGHRS and CDR2 YFSETQ. Trimming stripped 0 bases from V and 3 bases from J, with 9 bases between. This CDR3 reads CASSLVGADTEAFF. CDR3 nucleotide sequence: TGCGCCAGCAGCTTGGTAGGGGCGGACACTGAAGCTTTCTTT.

The chain links TRBV7-2 to TRBJ2-2; no firm D call. The CDR3 is 15 amino acids. Germline V gives CDR1 SGHTA, CDR2 FQGNSA. The V end was cut by 2 bases, the J end by 3 bases, with 10 bases between. The chain's CDR3 is CASSLSWMDTGELFF. The CDR3 coding sequence is TGTGCCAGCAGCTTAAGTTGGATGGACACCGGGGAGCTGTTTTTT.

The rearrangement links TRBV15 to TRBJ2-3; D is undetermined. The germline V gene encodes CDR1 LNHNV and CDR2 YYDKDF (reference sequence). The ends were cut back, 7 bases at V and 4 bases at J, with 12 bases in the middle. This CDR3 has 13 residues. The CDR3 region has the DNA TGTGCCACCACTCCTAGTCTAGCAGATACGCAGTATTTT. Translation gives CATTPSLADTQYF.

The chain combines TRBV28 with TRBJ1-5; perhaps TRBD1 as D (6 bases). This CDR3 has 14 residues. The V and J ends lost 6 bases and 8 bases respectively, with 17 bases between them. Germline V gene sequence: CDR1 MDHEN, CDR2 SYDVKM. The CDR3 nucleotides are TGTGCCAGCAGCCCTGTCCGGGGGGCAGAGCCCCAGCATTTT. It encodes CASSPVRGAEPQHF.

This clonotype has a single count. The gene calls are TRBV27 and TRBJ2-5; the D gene could be TRBD1 or TRBD2 (7 bases each). V dropped 6 bases and J dropped 5 bases, with 13 bases sitting between them. The CDR3 is made up of 13 amino acids. The germline V gene encodes CDR1 MNHEY and CDR2 SMNVEV (reference sequence). The CDR3 loop is CASRPQGGETQYF. CDR3 in DNA: TGTGCCAGCAGACCCCAGGGGGGGGAGACCCAGTACTTC.

This chain joins TRBV2 and TRBJ2-1; D is tentatively TRBD1 or TRBD2 (6 bases each). CDR3 size: 14 residues. The germline V gene encodes CDR1 SNHLY and CDR2 FYNNEI. The ends were cut back, 10 bases at V and 2 bases at J, with 15 bases in the middle. CDR3 sequence: CAMQDGGPYNEQFF. The DNA of the CDR3 is TGTGCCATGCAAGACGGGGGCCCCTACAATGAGCAGTTCTTC. Full variable domain (rest looked up from reference TRBV2 and TRBJ2-1): EPEVTQTPSHQVTQMGQEVILRCVPISNHLYFYWYRQILGQKVEFLVSFYNNEISEKSEIFDDQFSVERPDGSNFTLKIRSTKLEDSAMYFCAMQDGGPYNEQFFGPGTRLTVL.

This clonotype was counted a single time. The chain combines TRBV7-9 with TRBJ2-1, with 9 positions matching TRBD2. V was clipped by 0 bases and J by 10 bases; unmatched bases: 7. In germline, CDR1 is SEHNR, CDR2 FQNEAQ (reference sequence). The CDR3 totals 15 residues. This chain's CDR3 is CASSLAGGGAPEQFF. CDR3 coding DNA: TGTGCCAGCAGCTTAGCGGGCGGGGGGGCCCCGGAGCAGTTCTTC.

The V gene is TRBV4-3, the J gene TRBJ2-7; 10 nucleotides align to TRBD1. This CDR3 has 16 amino acids. With V trimmed by 0 bases and J by 5 bases, 7 bases remained unmatched. The germline CDR1 and CDR2 sequences are LGHNA and YSLEER. The CDR3 loop is CASSQETGTGVNEQYF. The CDR3 DNA follows: TGCGCCAGCAGCCAAGAGACCGGGACAGGGGTCAACGAGCAGTACTTC.

The chain carries TRBV2 and TRBJ2-3; TRBD2 matches at 11 bases. V lost 6 bases to trimming and J lost 2 bases; unmatched junction nucleotides: 4. Germline lookup yields CDR1 SNHLY and CDR2 FYNNEI. The length of the CDR3 is 15 residues. Here the CDR3 DNA reads TGTGCCAGCAGGGGGACTAGCGGAGTCACAGATACGCAGTATTTT. Translated: CASRGTSGVTDTQYF.

This clonotype was counted once. The J gene is TRBJ2-5, the V gene TRBV12-3 or TRBV12-4; D not certain. The CDR3 spans 14 residues. Trimming removed 5 bases at V and 5 bases at J, with 15 bases between. For the CDR3, the DNA is TGTGCCAGCAGTACAGACGTAGCTTGGGAGACCCAGTACTTC. Translated: CASSTDVAWETQYF.

The genes are TRBV29-1 and TRBJ2-7; TRBD2 matches 8 bases. Germline V gives CDR1 SQVTM, CDR2 ANQGSEA. The CDR3 has 17 residues. The junction had 14 bases not matched to a gene; V was cut back by 1 base and J by 3 bases. The CDR3 DNA follows: TGCAGCGTTGAAGGTGATGTGGCGAGCGGGAGTTTCTACGAGCAGTACTTC. Translating it yields CSVEGDVASGSFYEQYF.

V and J are TRBV20-1 and TRBJ1-1; D is perhaps TRBD1 (6 bases). The CDR3 totals 15 residues. Between the trimmed V and J ends, which lost 2 bases and 4 bases, there was a span of 17 bases. Looked up from germline, CDR1 is DFQATT and CDR2 is SNEGSKA (reference sequence). CDR3 loop: CSARQGYRLGTEAFF. The CDR3, as DNA: TGCAGTGCTAGACAGGGGTACAGATTGGGCACTGAAGCTTTCTTT.

The chain links TRBV2 to TRBJ1-1; the D gene is possibly TRBD1 (5 bases). Germline CDR1 and CDR2: SNHLY and FYNNEI. V lost 3 bases and J 1 base, leaving 12 bases between the germline ends. This CDR3 region has 15 residues. As DNA, the CDR3 is TGTGCCAGCAGTGAGGCCGACGGGGGGAACACTGAAGCTTTCTTT. Translation gives CASSEADGGNTEAFF.

The chain links TRBV30 to TRBJ1-1; TRBD1 is a possible D gene (6 bases). Germline V gene sequence: CDR1 GTSNPN, CDR2 SVGIG (reference sequence). The length of the CDR3 is 13 residues. V was shortened by 5 bases and J by 4 bases, with 14 bases between the two germline ends. The CDR3 coding sequence is TGTGCCTGGGAGCTTACAGGGTCCACTGAAGCTTTCTTT. Translated: CAWELTGSTEAFF.

The chain couples TRBV20-1 to TRBJ2-5; 11 bases are shared with TRBD2. CDR3 size: 16 residues. CDR1 and CDR2 from the germline V gene are DFQATT and SNEGSKA (reference sequence). V gave up 3 bases and J gave up 5 bases; unmatched junction bases: 11. DNA for the CDR3: TGCAGTGCTAGGGGGTCAACTAGCGGGGGTTTGGAGACCCAGTACTTC. As protein: CSARGSTSGGLETQYF.

The chain couples TRBV9 to TRBJ2-2; the D is unclear. Germline CDR1 is SGDLS and CDR2 is YYNGEE. V was pared by 0 bases and J by 6 bases, with 12 bases between. This CDR3 is 15 amino acids long. CDR3 DNA sequence: TGTGCCAGCAGCGTAGCCGCAGATCTAGCCGGGGAGCTGTTTTTT. Amino acids: CASSVAADLAGELFF.

Remarks on this clonotype: Mismatch with germline at one junction end may stem from a read error. J is TRBJ2-1 and V is TRBV7-7; D may be TRBD2 (5 bases). The CDR3 totals 13 residues. Germline loops: CDR1 SSHAT, CDR2 FNYEAQ (reference sequence). CDR3 bases: TGTGCTAGCAGCTTATCGGGGTTCAATGAGCAGTTCTTC. Translation: CASSLSGFNEQFF.

J is TRBJ1-2 and V is TRBV30; 12 bases line up with TRBD1. Per germline, CDR1 GTSNPN and CDR2 SVGIG (reference sequence). The CDR3 has 17 amino acids. Trimming took 2 bases from V and 4 from J; bases not matched to a gene: 11. The CDR3 region is CAWSTTGGTGGLYGYTF. The DNA for the CDR3 is TGTGCCTGGAGTACCACGGGGGGGACAGGGGGCCTCTATGGCTACACCTTC.

V is TRBV29-1 and J is TRBJ2-2, with D perhaps matching TRBD1 (5 bases). The V gene's germline CDR1 is SQVTM and CDR2 ANQGSEA. Trimming stripped 7 bases from V and 7 bases from J, with 19 bases between. The CDR3 totals 14 residues. CDR3 sequence reads: CSAKPLGDHGELFF. CDR3 nucleotides: TGCAGCGCGAAACCCTTAGGGGATCACGGGGAGCTGTTTTTT.

The chain has TRBV9 and TRBJ1-1; no clear D gene. This CDR3 has 14 amino acids. The V and J ends lost 4 bases and 8 bases respectively, with 18 bases between them. Germline V gives CDR1 SGDLS, CDR2 YYNGEE. The CDR3 region is CASSPRDDPLEAFF. DNA of the CDR3: TGTGCCAGCAGCCCCCGGGATGACCCGCTAGAAGCTTTCTTT.